The source of this T cell receptor (beta chain) is a study of T cells in Graves' hyperthyroidism and ophthalmopathy. Study details: Blood was drawn when the patient was first diagnosed and still untreated.

Study-wide results and caveats: Stable hyperthyroidism was told apart from ophthalmopathy by a model built on 13 V-J features.

About this clonotype: Its antigen remains unknown.

V shed 1 base, J shed 2 bases, and the junction held 4 bases outside the gene matches. Germline V gives CDR1 KGHSH, CDR2 LQKENI. There are 16 residues in the CDR3. RNA transcripts gave rise to amplified TCR beta CDR3 regions. The primer set for the first-round RT-PCR of the TCR CDR3 was HTBI. One entry per CDR3 protein, called by TCRdb with MiXCR from the multiplex PCR reads. Here the sample spans about 460,000 distinct CDR3 sequences, about 22% being singletons. The sequencing input was blood. The sequence was obtained from a woman in her seventies with Graves' ophthalmopathy. V is TRBV18 and J is TRBJ2-3, with TRBD2 identical over 9 bases. CDR3 amino acids: CASSPRASGTTDTQYF. Written as DNA, the CDR3 is TGTGCCAGCTCACCACGCGCTAGCGGGACCACAGATACGCAGTATTTT.